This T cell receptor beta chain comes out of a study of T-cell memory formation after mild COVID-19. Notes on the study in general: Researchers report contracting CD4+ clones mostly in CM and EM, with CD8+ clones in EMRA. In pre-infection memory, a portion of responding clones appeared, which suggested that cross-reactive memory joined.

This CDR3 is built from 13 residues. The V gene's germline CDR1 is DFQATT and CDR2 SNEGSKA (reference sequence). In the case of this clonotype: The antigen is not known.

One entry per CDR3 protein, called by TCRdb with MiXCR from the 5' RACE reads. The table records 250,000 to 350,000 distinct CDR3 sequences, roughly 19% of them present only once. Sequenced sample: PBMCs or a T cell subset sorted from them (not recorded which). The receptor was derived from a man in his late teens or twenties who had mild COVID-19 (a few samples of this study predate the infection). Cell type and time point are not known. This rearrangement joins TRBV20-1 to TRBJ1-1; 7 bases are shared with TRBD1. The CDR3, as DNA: TGCATCGGGGACACACAGGGGAGCACTGAAGCTTTCTTT. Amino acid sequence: CIGDTQGSTEAFF.